These 9 T cell receptor beta chains were sequenced from one sample in a study of cytomegalovirus exposure and HLA in healthy donors. PCR employed 60 Vbeta and 13 Jbeta primers. Measured with immunoSEQ multiplex PCR; TCRdb has only the in-frame clones, and not every one. The sample records 50,000 to 60,000 clones, roughly 74% being singletons. Sequenced sample: PBMCs. The receptors originated from a female donor in good health and CMV-seronegative.

The DNA of the CDR3 is TGTGCCAGCAGCTTAGGACAGCCGAACACTGAAGCTTTCTTT. It translates to CASSLGQPNTEAFF. The rearrangement uses TRBV7-9 and TRBJ1-1; D is possibly TRBD1 (5 bases). CDR1 is SEHNR, CDR2 FQNEAQ, per germline (reference sequence). V shed 1 base and J shed 1 base, with 7 bases lying between them. The CDR3 totals 14 residues.

The genes are TRBV19 and TRBJ2-3; unclear D gene. The CDR3 spans 15 residues. Germline values: CDR1 LNHDA, CDR2 SQIVND (reference sequence). Trimming removed 3 bases from V and 0 bases from J, with 10 bases in between. This chain's CDR3 is CASSIFGSSTDTQYF. In DNA form, the CDR3 reads TGTGCCAGTAGTATTTTCGGTTCTAGCACAGATACGCAGTATTTT. The full variable domain, with the rest looked up from reference TRBV19 and TRBJ2-3, is DGGITQSPKYLFRKEGQNVTLSCEQNLNHDAMYWYRQDPGQGLRLIYYSQIVNDFQKGDIAEGYSVSREKKESFPLTVTSAQKNPTAFYLCASSIFGSSTDTQYFGPGTRLTVL.

With regard to this clone: Sequence at one end of the junction differs from germline and may be a read error. The chain couples TRBV10-3 to TRBJ1-2, with no clear D. The germline CDR1 and CDR2 sequences are ENHRY and SYGVKD. The CDR3 consists of 13 residues. The CDR3 bases are TGTGCCACCAGTCGGGAGGGATCGCGTGGCTACACCTTC. This translates into CATSREGSRGYTF.

This sequence joins TRBV29-1 and TRBJ1-1; 8 bases fit TRBD1. The length of the CDR3 is 12 residues. J lost 5 bases, V lost 4 bases, and 3 bases had no gene match. Germline V CDR1 and CDR2: SQVTM, ANQGSEA. CDR3 nucleotides: TGCAGCGTTGGGACAGGGTGGACTGAAGCTTTCTTT. Residues: CSVGTGWTEAFF.

This rearrangement joins TRBV7-3 to TRBJ2-7, with 10 bases aligning to TRBD1. V lost 0 bases to trimming and J lost 7 bases; unmatched junction nucleotides: 0. This CDR3 is 13 amino acids long. Germline CDR1 and CDR2: SGHTA and FQGTGA. CDR3 amino acids: CASSLTGQGEQYF. CDR3 DNA sequence: TGTGCCAGCAGCTTAACGGGACAGGGGGAGCAGTACTTC.

This clone was found a few times. The chain links TRBV5-1 to TRBJ1-1; weak D call: TRBD1 (6 bases). The V gene lost 0 bases and the J gene lost 2 bases, with 11 bases spanning the gap. This CDR3 has 15 residues. Germline assignment: CDR1 SGHRS and CDR2 YFSETQ. CDR3 in DNA: TGCGCCAGCAGCTTGGAGGCCAGGGGTAACACTGAAGCTTTCTTT. Translation gives CASSLEARGNTEAFF.

The rearrangement uses TRBV27 and TRBJ2-1; D may be TRBD1 (5 bases). Trimming removed 8 bases at V and 1 base at J, with 15 bases between. The CDR3 is 15 residues long. From germline, CDR1 is MNHEY and CDR2 SMNVEV (reference sequence). CDR3 sequence reads: CASALFDRSYNEQFF. The CDR3, as DNA: TGTGCCAGCGCCCTCTTTGACAGATCCTACAATGAGCAGTTCTTC.

In its sample, this clone was seen a few times. The chain carries TRBV7-9 and TRBJ2-1, with 7 bases fitting TRBD1. Germline loops: CDR1 SEHNR, CDR2 FQNEAQ (reference sequence). This CDR3 is 17 amino acids long. The ends lost 5 bases at V and 9 bases at J; junction bases unmatched: 19. The CDR3 sequence is CASSVDLGRGNSFEQFF. CDR3 nucleotide sequence: TGTGCCAGCAGCGTCGATTTGGGCAGGGGGAATTCGTTTGAGCAGTTCTTC.

The chain couples TRBV7-6 to TRBJ1-3, with TRBD1 as a possible D gene (6 bases). The CDR3 extends over 14 amino acids. V shed 2 bases and J shed 4 bases, with 9 bases lying between them. Germline CDR1 SGHVS, CDR2 FNYEAQ. CDR3 region: CASSLPGTGNTIYF. CDR3 bases: TGTGCCAGCAGCTTACCGGGGACAGGAAACACCATATATTTT. Based on the CDR3 plus reference TRBV7-6 and TRBJ1-3, the full variable domain is GAGVSQSPRYKVTKRGQDVALRCDPISGHVSLYWYRQALGQGPEFLTYFNYEAQQDKSGLPNDRFSAERPEGSISTLTIQRTEQRDSAMYRCASSLPGTGNTIYFGEGSWLTVV.